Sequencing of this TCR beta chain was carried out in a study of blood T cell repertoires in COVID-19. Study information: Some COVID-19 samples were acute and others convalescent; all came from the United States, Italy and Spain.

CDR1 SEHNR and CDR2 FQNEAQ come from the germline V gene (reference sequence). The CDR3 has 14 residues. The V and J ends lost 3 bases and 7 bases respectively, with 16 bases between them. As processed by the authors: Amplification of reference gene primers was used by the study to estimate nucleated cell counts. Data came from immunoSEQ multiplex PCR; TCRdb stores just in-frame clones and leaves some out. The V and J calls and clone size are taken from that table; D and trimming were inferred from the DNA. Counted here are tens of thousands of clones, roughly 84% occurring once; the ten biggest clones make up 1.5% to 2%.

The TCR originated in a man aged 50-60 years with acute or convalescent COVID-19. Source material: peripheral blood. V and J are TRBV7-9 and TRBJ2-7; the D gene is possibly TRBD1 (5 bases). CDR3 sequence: CASSLGPYPGEQYF. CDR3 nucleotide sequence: TGTGCCAGCAGCTTGGGGCCCTACCCCGGGGAGCAGTACTTC.